This T cell receptor beta chain was observed in a study of blood T cell repertoires in COVID-19. Study at large: Spain, Italy and the United States supplied samples that represented acute and convalescent COVID-19. The cDNA or gDNA used as material had been derived from T cells, B-cell-depleted T cells, or PBMCs.

In the authors' workflow: For nucleated cells, counts were estimated from reference gene primer amplification. The repertoire was sequenced with immunoSEQ multiplex PCR; TCRdb's copy has only in-frame clones and lacks some. V and J calls and clone size are copied from that table; D and trimming were computed from the DNA. The sample records 200,000 to 250,000 clones, under 90% being singletons. V dropped 4 bases and J dropped 1; count of bases not matched to a gene: 8. There are 16 residues in the CDR3. The germline V gene has CDR1 SGHRS and CDR2 YFSETQ. This TCR was recovered from a man in his sixties who had recovered from COVID-19. The chain is built from TRBV5-1 and TRBJ1-1, with 9 bases identical to TRBD1. The sequencing sample was made of peripheral blood. The CDR3 DNA follows: TGCGCCAGCAGCCTCGGACAGGGGCGCGGGAACACTGAAGCTTTCTTT. It translates to CASSLGQGRGNTEAFF.